These 32 T cell receptor beta chains were all obtained from the same sample, sequenced in a study of T cell repertoires in cytomegalovirus infection. In TCRdb, the reads were re-called with MiXCR into one record per CDR3 protein. The sample carries 250,000 or so distinct CDR3 sequences, about a sixth recorded once. The sample consisted of CD8+ T cells from PBMCs. Receptors originate from a human donor in good health (CMV status not recorded). Some clones in this sample may be carry-over from other donors' samples.

The rearrangement links TRBV6-2 or TRBV6-3 to TRBJ2-7, with a tentative D call TRBD1 (5 bases). The germline V gene has CDR1 MNHEY and CDR2 SVGEGT. The CDR3 is 18 amino acids. Trimming pared 0 bases from V and 9 bases from J, leaving 27 bases between. The CDR3 bases are TGTGCCAGCAGTTACTCCGACACAGGACATACCGGGCCCCCAGGGCAGTACTTC. This encodes CASSYSDTGHTGPPGQYF.

This clonotype was found a few times. The rearrangement links TRBV4-3 to TRBJ1-3; D is perhaps TRBD1 (6 bases). Germline V gene sequence: CDR1 LGHNA, CDR2 YSLEER. The germline V and J ends were trimmed by 4 bases and 0 bases, with 10 bases remaining between them. The CDR3 has 15 residues. The CDR3 DNA follows: TGCGCCAGCAGCCTCGACAGGTCCTCTGGAAACACCATATATTTT. As protein: CASSLDRSSGNTIYF.

This clonotype was recorded many times. The chain links TRBV12-3 or TRBV12-4 to TRBJ2-3; 9 bases fit TRBD2. V trimming: 7 bases; J trimming: 2 bases; junction bases outside the gene matches: 10. This CDR3 has 16 residues. This CDR3 reads CASKPRGGDNTDTQYF. DNA of the CDR3: TGTGCCAGCAAGCCGCGGGGGGGCGACAACACAGATACGCAGTATTTT.

This clonotype was found many times. The chain employs TRBV7-2 and TRBJ2-7; 12 positions agree with TRBD2. Germline assignment: CDR1 SGHTA and CDR2 FQGNSA. J lost 6 bases, V lost 1 base, and 10 bases had no gene match. The CDR3 sequence is 17 residues long. This CDR3 reads CASSLELSSGGASEQYF. The CDR3 DNA reads TGTGCCAGCAGCTTAGAACTGTCTAGCGGGGGGGCCTCCGAGCAGTACTTC.

This clonotype was picked up many times. The rearrangement links TRBV7-2 to TRBJ1-1; the D gene is possibly TRBD1 (5 bases). V lost 5 bases, J lost 3 bases, and 13 bases lay in between. The germline V gene has CDR1 SGHTA and CDR2 FQGNSA. The CDR3 length is 14 residues. CDR3 sequence: CASSPILGDTEAFF. The DNA of the CDR3 is TGTGCCAGCAGCCCAATCTTAGGGGACACTGAAGCTTTCTTT.

The chain joins TRBV7-6 to TRBJ2-7, with TRBD2 matching over 7 bases. The J segment lost 2 bases and the V segment lost 1 base, leaving 5 bases of the junction unmatched. CDR3 length: 15 amino acids. The germline gives CDR1 SGHVS, CDR2 FNYEAQ. The CDR3 nucleotides are TGTGCCAGCAGCTTAGGGGGCGGGGGTCCCTACGAGCAGTACTTC. Protein: CASSLGGGGPYEQYF.

This clonotype was observed many times. J is TRBJ1-1 and V is TRBV29-1, with unresolved D. The V gene lost 5 bases and the J gene lost 0 bases, with 4 bases spanning the gap. Germline loops: CDR1 SQVTM, CDR2 ANQGSEA. The CDR3 totals 11 residues. The CDR3 DNA follows: TGCAGCGTTTCAATGAACACTGAAGCTTTCTTT. It is translated as CSVSMNTEAFF.

In this sample, this clonotype turned up a few times. The chain carries TRBV4-2 and TRBJ2-4, with a tentative D call TRBD2 (6 bases). V lost 1 base, J lost 0 bases, and 10 bases lay in between. This CDR3 spans 16 amino acids. Germline V lookup: CDR1 LGHNA, CDR2 YNFKEQ. CDR3 DNA sequence: TGTGCCAGCAGCCAAGGACTAGAACTAGCCAAAAACATTCAGTACTTC. Residues: CASSQGLELAKNIQYF.

CDR3 coding DNA: TGTGCCATCAGTGAGTCGGGCAGGGCCTCCTATAATTCACCCCTCCACTTT. Protein product: CAISESGRASYNSPLHF. V gene TRBV10-3 combines with J gene TRBJ1-6; TRBD1 is a possible D gene (5 bases). This CDR3 has 17 amino acids. Germline V lookup: CDR1 ENHRY, CDR2 SYGVKD. Trimming left V 0 bases short and J 0 bases short, with 9 bases between.

The V and J genes are TRBV6-5 and TRBJ2-3; 11 bases map to TRBD2. Germline V gene lookup returns CDR1 MNHEY and CDR2 SVGAGI. The CDR3 runs 18 residues. The V and J ends lost 5 bases and 3 bases, in that order; junction bases with no gene match: 13. The CDR3 nucleotides read TGTGCCAGCAGTACTGGGCTAGCGGGGGGCCCTAATACAGATACGCAGTATTTT. Residues: CASSTGLAGGPNTDTQYF.

The V call is TRBV20-1, the J call TRBJ2-2; 9 bases are a match to TRBD2. This CDR3 has 16 residues. Germline V CDR1 and CDR2: DFQATT, SNEGSKA (reference sequence). V gave up 0 bases and J gave up 3 bases; unmatched junction bases: 5. CDR3 protein: CSARDRVAGDTGELFF. The CDR3 region has the DNA TGCAGTGCTAGAGATCGGGTAGCGGGGGACACCGGGGAGCTGTTTTTT.

The chain links TRBV29-1 to TRBJ2-7; possible D gene TRBD1, 5 bases. Germline V lookup: CDR1 SQVTM, CDR2 ANQGSEA. This CDR3 has 12 amino acids. Trimming removed 5 bases from V and 7 bases from J, with 15 bases in between. The CDR3 DNA reads TGCAGCGTTACTCCGGACACCCGGGAGCAGTACTTC. It yields the protein CSVTPDTREQYF.

This clonotype was picked up many times. CDR3 nucleotides: TGTGCCAGCAGTACCGGGACTAGTCTTGAGCAGTTCTTC. It yields the protein CASSTGTSLEQFF. This chain connects TRBV6-5 to TRBJ2-1, with 8 bases lining up with TRBD2. This CDR3 has 13 residues. J lost 9 bases, V lost 5 bases, and 6 bases had no gene match. CDR1 MNHEY and CDR2 SVGAGI come from the germline V gene.

The chain combines TRBV6-2 or TRBV6-3 with TRBJ2-7; D possibly corresponds to TRBD2 (5 bases). Deletions cut 5 bases from V and 6 bases from J, with 14 bases between. Germline-derived CDR1 and CDR2 are MNHEY and SVGEGT. The CDR3 has 13 amino acids. CDR3 amino acids: CASSRRRSVEQYF. The CDR3 DNA follows: TGTGCCAGCAGTCGACGGAGGTCCGTCGAGCAGTACTTC.

This clonotype was counted a few times. The chain recombines TRBV19 with TRBJ2-2; D is unclear. V was shortened by 5 bases and J by 3 bases, with 13 bases between the two germline ends. Looked up from germline, CDR1 is LNHDA and CDR2 is SQIVND (reference sequence). CDR3 size: 15 residues. For the CDR3, the DNA is TGTGCCAGTAGTTGGTCAGTCGCAGACACCGGGGAGCTGTTTTTT. Amino acid sequence: CASSWSVADTGELFF.

The chain employs TRBV4-1 and TRBJ1-5; D gene uncertain. The V end lost 4 bases, the J end lost 3 bases, and 10 bases lay between the germline ends. CDR1 is MGHRA, CDR2 YSYEKL, per germline. The CDR3 consists of 14 residues. CDR3 residues: CASSPQANNQPQHF. The CDR3 DNA is TGCGCCAGCAGCCCCCAGGCGAACAATCAGCCCCAGCATTTT.

This clonotype came up many times. The chain uses TRBV28 and TRBJ1-5; no clear D gene. V dropped 3 bases and J dropped 7 bases, with 16 bases sitting between them. CDR3 length equals 15 residues. The germline V gene encodes CDR1 MDHEN and CDR2 SYDVKM. CDR3 sequence (DNA): TGTGCCAGCAGTTTGGTGGTCAGTCGCGGGCAGCCCCAGCATTTT. Translated: CASSLVVSRGQPQHF.

The table lists this clonotype with many counts. The chain employs TRBV7-8 and TRBJ2-2, with D possibly being TRBD1 or TRBD2 (5 bases each). Germline lookup yields CDR1 SGHVS and CDR2 FQNEAQ. Trimming left V 4 bases short and J 5 bases short, with 14 bases between. The CDR3 loop spans 15 amino acids. CDR3 sequence (DNA): TGTGCCAGCAGCTCCCGGGGCCTGGGGACCGGGGAGCTGTTTTTT. The encoded protein is CASSSRGLGTGELFF.

This clonotype was seen ten or more times. The chain combines TRBV7-2 with TRBJ1-2; TRBD1 matches at 9 bases. With 1 base clipped from V and 8 bases from J, the junction kept 5 bases outside the gene matches. Germline CDR1 SGHTA, CDR2 FQGNSA. The CDR3 sequence is 14 residues long. CDR3 region: CASSLGGTGFGYTF. CDR3 nucleotides: TGTGCCAGCAGCTTAGGGGGGACAGGGTTCGGCTACACCTTC.

This clonotype was detected only a few times. The V and J genes are TRBV6-2 or TRBV6-3 and TRBJ2-7, with D possibly TRBD1 on 5 matching bases. The CDR3 totals 12 residues. Trimming took 6 bases from V and 2 from J, leaving 8 bases between them. From germline, CDR1 is MNHEY and CDR2 SVGEGT. The chain's CDR3 is CASSKGAYEQYF. The CDR3 DNA is TGTGCCAGCAGCAAAGGGGCCTACGAGCAGTACTTC.

This clonotype was observed at least ten times. The chain joins TRBV7-6 to TRBJ2-2, with D possibly matching TRBD2 (5 bases). Trimming shortened V by 1 base and J by 7 bases, and 16 bases separated the two germline ends. Germline CDR1 reads SGHVS; CDR2 reads FNYEAQ. The CDR3 is made up of 16 amino acids. CDR3 in amino acids: CASSLERGLVGGELFF. The DNA for the CDR3 is TGTGCCAGCAGCTTAGAACGCGGACTTGTGGGCGGGGAGCTGTTTTTT.

The rearrangement uses TRBV11-2 and TRBJ2-7; TRBD1 might be the D (5 bases). Germline lookup yields CDR1 SGHAT and CDR2 FQNNGV. This CDR3 contains 18 residues. Trimming shortened V by 0 bases and J by 0 bases, and 18 bases separated the two germline ends. The CDR3 sequence: CASSLDFRFRESSYEQYF. In DNA, the CDR3 is TGTGCCAGCAGCTTAGATTTTCGGTTCAGGGAATCCTCCTACGAGCAGTACTTC.

Many counts were recorded for this clonotype. This rearrangement joins TRBV7-9 to TRBJ1-2, with TRBD1 identical over 8 bases. The CDR3 length is 13 residues. CDR1 SEHNR and CDR2 FQNEAQ come from the germline V gene (reference sequence). V shed 4 bases and J 6 bases; nucleotides not matched to a gene: 4. This chain's CDR3 is CASSSTGEDGYTF. The CDR3 DNA follows: TGTGCCAGCAGCTCGACAGGGGAAGATGGCTACACCTTC.

The gene calls are TRBV6-1 and TRBJ2-7; D not certain. V was cut by 1 base and J by 0 bases, with 10 bases left in between. The CDR3 contains 15 residues. Germline values: CDR1 MNHNS, CDR2 SASEGT. The CDR3 loop is CASSEDWYSSYEQYF. The CDR3 DNA reads TGTGCCAGCAGTGAAGATTGGTATTCCTCCTACGAGCAGTACTTC.

This clonotype was seen a few times. This could be a read error, since a much larger clone is one nucleotide away. The chain carries TRBV7-2 and TRBJ2-7; D gene uncertain. In germline, CDR1 is SGHTA, CDR2 FQGNSA. CDR3 length: 11 amino acids. CDR3 region: CASSRSDEQYF. CDR3 bases: TGTGCCAGCAGCCGCTCCGACGAGCAGTACTTC.

There are many counts of this clonotype. The junction shows a germline mismatch at one end, possibly a read error. This chain joins TRBV2 and TRBJ2-1, with no clear D. CDR3 length equals 12 residues. Germline loops: CDR1 SNHLY, CDR2 FYNNEI. The CDR3 here is CASSEASDLCSF. CDR3 DNA: TGTGCCAGCAGTGAAGCAAGTGACCTCTGTAGCTTC.

The V gene is TRBV18, the J gene TRBJ1-1; 8 bases align to TRBD1. This CDR3 region has 16 residues. Germline CDR1 reads KGHSH; CDR2 reads LQKENI. J was trimmed by 5 bases and V by 4 bases; bases with no gene match: 12. CDR3 amino acids: CASSQESRGLETEAFF. The CDR3 DNA reads as TGTGCCAGCTCACAAGAATCCAGGGGGCTGGAAACTGAAGCTTTCTTT.

CDR3 in amino acids: CASSSSRGEQYF. For the CDR3, the DNA is TGTGCCAGCAGCTCATCCAGGGGCGAGCAGTACTTC. V and J are TRBV11-2 and TRBJ2-7; D might be TRBD1 (6 bases). Germline V gene lookup returns CDR1 SGHAT and CDR2 FQNNGV. The V and J ends lost 4 bases and 6 bases respectively, with 10 bases between them. This CDR3 spans 12 amino acids.

This clonotype was counted a single time. The rearrangement joins TRBV7-9 to TRBJ2-1; D unresolved. Germline assignment: CDR1 SEHNR and CDR2 FQNEAQ (reference sequence). V gave up 5 bases and J gave up 14 bases, with 16 bases separating them. CDR3 length equals 12 residues. As DNA, the CDR3 is TGTGCCAGCAGCCAGGCAGGAGCTGGGAAGTTCTTC. Encoded protein: CASSQAGAGKFF.

This clonotype has a handful of counts. The chain recombines TRBV29-1 with TRBJ2-7; 8 positions agree with TRBD1. Trimming at V came to 5 bases and at J to 3 bases, leaving 3 bases not matched to a gene. Germline V CDR1 and CDR2: SQVTM, ANQGSEA. The CDR3 runs 12 residues. The CDR3 coding sequence is TGCAGCGTTAAGGACAGGGACTACGAGCAGTACTTC. Amino acid sequence: CSVKDRDYEQYF.

This clonotype was picked up a small number of times. This chain uses TRBV7-9 with TRBJ1-1; D is unresolved. The V gene lost 1 base and the J gene lost 6 bases, with 12 bases spanning the gap. This CDR3 spans 14 amino acids. CDR1 and CDR2 (germline): SEHNR, FQNEAQ (reference sequence). The CDR3 DNA reads TGTGCCAGCAGCTTAGAGGAGCGACGGGCTGAAGCTTTCTTT. Its translation: CASSLEERRAEAFF.

This sequence joins TRBV5-6 and TRBJ2-7, with 11 bases lining up with TRBD1. Per germline, CDR1 SGHDT and CDR2 YYEEEE. J gave up 5 bases and V 4 bases, and 11 bases lay outside the gene matches. This CDR3 contains 16 residues. CDR3 nucleotide sequence: TGTGCCAGCAGCGTAAAGGGACAGGGGGTCGTCGACGAGCAGTACTTC. Its protein is CASSVKGQGVVDEQYF.